This T cell receptor (beta chain) is from a study of control samples from healthy donors and cancer patients. TCRdb keeps only in-frame clones here, not all; method: immunoSEQ multiplex PCR. The sample data list under 200,000 clones. The CDR3 contains 22 residues. V was pared by 4 bases and J by 1 base, with 23 bases of the junction left unmatched. The J gene is TRBJ1-5, the V gene TRBV23-1, with TRBD1 identical over 9 bases. TRBV23-1 counts as an open reading frame of uncertain function. Material for sequencing was blood. The TCR sequence derives from a woman aged 25 to 39 in good health. The chain's CDR3 is CASSLFPFPGQGGILSNQPQHF. Here the CDR3 DNA reads TGCGCCAGCAGTCTATTCCCTTTTCCGGGACAGGGTGGAATCTTGAGCAATCAGCCCCAGCATTTT.